The text below deals with one T cell receptor beta chain. Its target is not known. Here immunoSEQ multiplex PCR was the method, and the copy in TCRdb shows in-frame clones only, minus some. The sample lists 350,000 to 500,000 clones; about 90% were seen once. The CDR3 consists of 13 residues. The germline V gene encodes CDR1 SQVTM and CDR2 ANQGSEA. After removal of 6 bases from V and 6 bases from J, the junction contained 7 bases not matched to a gene. Noted treatment: 15 to 20 received Ad26.COV2.S at low or high dose, single or two shots; 5 received placebo; per-sample allocation not given. Sample collection was performed on day 63 after the first vaccine or placebo injection. Donor was an adult aged 18-55 years in Boston. This specimen belongs to a study of Ad26.COV2.S vaccination and SARS-CoV-2 variants. General study findings and limits: Spike-specific TCR breadth was greater after Ad26.COV2.S than placebo. Substantial breadth was reported for post-vaccination spike-specific CD8+ and CD4+ T cells. Whether participants received vaccine or placebo, their non-spike TCR breadth was similar.

Sequencing was performed on peripheral blood, taken in a trial of Ad26.COV2.S vaccine versus placebo. The chain uses TRBV29-1 and TRBJ1-2, with 10 bases matching TRBD1. This clonotype originated in a person between 18 and 60 years old who received the Ad26.COV2.S COVID-19 vaccine or a placebo. The CDR3 DNA reads as TGCAGCGTGCTGGGACAGGGGAGAAATGGCTACACCTTC. Amino acid sequence: CSVLGQGRNGYTF.